A selection of T cell receptor beta chains follows, all from one sample in a study of siplizumab effects on memory and regulatory T cells. TCRdb keeps only in-frame clones here, not all; method: immunoSEQ multiplex PCR. The table shows some 100,000 clones, with 80% to 95% occurring only once. Input material: CD8+ T cells sorted from blood. The receptors were gathered from a human donor in good health. Each CDR3 is given with its conserved first and last residue. A D gene is named only where the DNA matches it firmly. Part of the rows lack a size; the others show once, few, many or a class for expanded clones.

clone size	V gene	J gene	D gene	CDR3 protein	CDR3 DNA
.	TRBV9	TRBJ1-4	.	CASSHPRDPETTNEKLFF	TGTGCCAGCAGCCACCCCCGGGACCCGGAAACCACTAATGAAAAACTGTTTTTT
.	TRBV19	TRBJ1-1	.	CASSAGLSTEAFF	TGTGCCAGTAGTGCAGGGCTCAGCACTGAAGCTTTCTTT
once	TRBV2	TRBJ2-1	.	CASSETSLGIYNEQFF	TGTGCCAGCAGTGAAACTAGTTTAGGGATCTACAATGAGCAGTTCTTC
.	TRBV5-1	TRBJ2-7	.	CASASRYEQYF	TGCGCCAGCGCCTCTAGGTACGAGCAGTACTTC
.	TRBV7-9	TRBJ2-1	.	CASSFPDSYNEQFF	TGTGCCAGCAGCTTCCCGGACTCCTACAATGAGCAGTTCTTC
.	TRBV6-5	TRBJ1-1	.	CASSYSDRANTEAFF	TGTGCCAGCAGTTACTCCGACAGAGCGAACACTGAAGCTTTCTTT
.	TRBV4-2	TRBJ2-3	.	CASSQDLGGFTDTQYF	TGTGCCAGCAGCCAAGATCTGGGGGGCTTCACAGATACGCAGTATTTT
once	TRBV7-3	TRBJ2-5	TRBD2	CASSPRTSGRGGGETQYF	TGTGCCAGCAGCCCAAGGACTAGCGGGAGGGGAGGAGGGGAGACCCAGTACTTC
.	TRBV5-8	TRBJ1-5	.	CASSWGENSNQPQHF	TGTGCCAGCAGCTGGGGGGAGAATAGCAATCAGCCCCAGCATTTT
.	TRBV25-1	TRBJ1-5	.	CASSSSPSNQPQHF	TGTGCCAGCAGCTCTAGTCCAAGCAATCAGCCCCAGCATTTT
once	TRBV12-2	TRBJ1-1	.	CASRLAGPGQGMNTEAFF	TGTGCAAGTCGCTTAGCGGGACCGGGACAGGGGATGAACACTGAAGCTTTCTTT
.	TRBV9	TRBJ2-3	.	CASSSRFGITDTQYF	TGTGCCAGCAGCTCTCGTTTTGGCATCACAGATACGCAGTATTTT
.	TRBV12-1	TRBJ2-2	.	CAGAGGTGELFF	TGTGCCGGGGCGGGCGGCACCGGGGAGCTGTTTTTT
.	TRBV19	TRBJ1-6	.	CASSILGRSSYSPLHF	TGTGCCAGTAGTATTCTGGGGAGATCGTCATACTCACCCCTCCACTTT
.	TRBV4-3	TRBJ1-1	.	CASSQDGGDTEAFF	TGCGCCAGCAGCCAAGATGGGGGAGACACTGAAGCTTTCTTT
.	TRBV7-6	TRBJ2-5	TRBD2	CASSPPLGTTSGGQETQYF	TGTGCCAGCAGCCCTCCCCTGGGGACGACTAGCGGGGGACAAGAGACCCAGTACTTC
.	TRBV4-1	TRBJ2-1	.	CASSQENRGPAQQFF	TGCGCCAGCAGCCAAGAAAATCGGGGCCCTGCACAGCAGTTCTTC
.	TRBV18	TRBJ1-1	.	CASSPPGVNTEAFF	TGTGCCAGCTCACCACCGGGAGTGAACACTGAAGCTTTCTTT
.	TRBV7-8	TRBJ2-7	.	CASSLVGYEQYF	TGTGCCAGCAGCTTGGTCGGTTACGAGCAGTACTTC
.	TRBV25-1	TRBJ1-1	TRBD1	CASSAGTGSLAEAFF	TGTGCCAGCAGTGCCGGGACAGGGAGTTTGGCTGAAGCTTTCTTT
once	TRBV5-1	TRBJ2-1	TRBD1	CASSPRTGQDNEQFF	TGCGCCAGCAGCCCCAGGACAGGGCAGGACAATGAGCAGTTCTTC
.	TRBV19	TRBJ2-1	TRBD1	CASSRDRENNEQFF	TGTGCCAGTAGCCGGGACAGGGAAAACAATGAGCAGTTCTTC
.	TRBV7-9	TRBJ2-1	.	CASTLGDKNEQFF	TGTGCCAGCACACTAGGGGACAAAAATGAGCAGTTCTTC